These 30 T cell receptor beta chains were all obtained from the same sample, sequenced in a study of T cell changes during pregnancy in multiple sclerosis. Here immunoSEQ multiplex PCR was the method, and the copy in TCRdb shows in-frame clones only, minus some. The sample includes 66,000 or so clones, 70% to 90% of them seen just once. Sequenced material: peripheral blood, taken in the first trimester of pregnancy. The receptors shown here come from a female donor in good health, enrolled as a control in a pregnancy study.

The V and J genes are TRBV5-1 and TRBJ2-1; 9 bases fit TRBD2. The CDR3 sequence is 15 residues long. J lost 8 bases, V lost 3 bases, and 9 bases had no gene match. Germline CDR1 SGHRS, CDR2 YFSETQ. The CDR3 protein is CASSSRGSGGDEQFF. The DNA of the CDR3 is TGCGCCAGCAGCTCCCGGGGTAGCGGGGGTGATGAGCAGTTCTTC.

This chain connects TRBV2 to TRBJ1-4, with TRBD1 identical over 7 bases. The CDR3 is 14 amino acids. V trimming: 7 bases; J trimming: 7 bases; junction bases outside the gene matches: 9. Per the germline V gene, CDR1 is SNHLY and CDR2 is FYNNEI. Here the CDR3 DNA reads TGTGCCAGCACTACCGACAGGGCTGGTGAAAAACTGTTTTTT. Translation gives CASTTDRAGEKLFF.

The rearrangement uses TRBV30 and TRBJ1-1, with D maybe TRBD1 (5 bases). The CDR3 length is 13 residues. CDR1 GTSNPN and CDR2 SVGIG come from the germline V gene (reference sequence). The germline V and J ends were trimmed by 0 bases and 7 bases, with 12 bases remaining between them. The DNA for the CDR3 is TGTGCCTGGAGTGTAGGGGCTAACTATGAAGCTTTCTTT. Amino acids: CAWSVGANYEAFF. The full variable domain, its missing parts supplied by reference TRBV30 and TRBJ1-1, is SQTIHQWPATLVQPVGSPLSLECTVEGTSNPNLYWYRQAAGRGLQLLFYSVGIGQISSEVPQNLSASRPQDRQFILSSKKLLLSDSGFYLCAWSVGANYEAFFGQGTRLTVV.

The CDR3 sequence: CASSSTGRSGYTF. Here the CDR3 DNA reads TGTGCCAGCAGTTCGACAGGGCGTAGTGGCTACACCTTC. The genes are TRBV27 and TRBJ1-2, with 7 bases identical to TRBD1. The germline CDR1 and CDR2 sequences are MNHEY and SMNVEV (reference sequence). CDR3 length: 13 residues. After removal of 4 bases from V and 7 bases from J, the junction contained 6 bases not matched to a gene.

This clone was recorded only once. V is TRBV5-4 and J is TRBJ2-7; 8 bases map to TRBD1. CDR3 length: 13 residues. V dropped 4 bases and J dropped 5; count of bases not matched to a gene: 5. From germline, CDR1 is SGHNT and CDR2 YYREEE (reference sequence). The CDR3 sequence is CASSPNRGNEQYF. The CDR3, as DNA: TGTGCCAGCAGCCCCAACAGGGGGAACGAGCAGTACTTC.

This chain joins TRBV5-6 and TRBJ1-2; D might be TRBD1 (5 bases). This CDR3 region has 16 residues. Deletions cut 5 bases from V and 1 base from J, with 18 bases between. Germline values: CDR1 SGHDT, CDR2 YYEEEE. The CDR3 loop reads CASSDPRVGLNYGYTF. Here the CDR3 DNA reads TGTGCCAGCAGTGATCCCAGGGTAGGCCTTAACTATGGCTACACCTTC.

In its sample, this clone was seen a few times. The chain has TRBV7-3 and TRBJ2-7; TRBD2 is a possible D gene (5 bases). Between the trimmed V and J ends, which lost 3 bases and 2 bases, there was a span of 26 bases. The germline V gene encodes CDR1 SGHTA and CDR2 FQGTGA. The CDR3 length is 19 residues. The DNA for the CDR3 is TGTGCCAGCAGCTTTAGGCCGATAGCGACCCTACTACTAGCCTACGAGCAGTACTTC. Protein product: CASSFRPIATLLLAYEQYF.

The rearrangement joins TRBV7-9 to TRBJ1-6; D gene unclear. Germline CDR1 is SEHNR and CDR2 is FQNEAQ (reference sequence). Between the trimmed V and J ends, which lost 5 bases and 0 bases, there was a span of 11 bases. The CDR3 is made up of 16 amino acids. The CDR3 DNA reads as TGTGCCAGCAGCCCGGACTTGGCCTCCTATAATTCACCCCTCCACTTT. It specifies CASSPDLASYNSPLHF.

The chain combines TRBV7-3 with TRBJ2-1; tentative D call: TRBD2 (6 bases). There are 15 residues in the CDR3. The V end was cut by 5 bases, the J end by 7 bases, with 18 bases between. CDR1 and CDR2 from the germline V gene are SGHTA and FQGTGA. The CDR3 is CASSRGGGSANEQFF. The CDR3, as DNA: TGTGCCAGCAGCCGTGGGGGAGGTAGCGCGAATGAGCAGTTCTTC.

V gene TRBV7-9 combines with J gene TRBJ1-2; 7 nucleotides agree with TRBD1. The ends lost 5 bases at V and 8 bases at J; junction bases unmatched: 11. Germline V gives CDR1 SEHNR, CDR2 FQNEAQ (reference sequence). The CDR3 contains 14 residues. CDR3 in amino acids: CASSVSTGFGGYTF. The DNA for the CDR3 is TGTGCCAGCAGCGTATCGACAGGGTTTGGCGGCTACACCTTC.

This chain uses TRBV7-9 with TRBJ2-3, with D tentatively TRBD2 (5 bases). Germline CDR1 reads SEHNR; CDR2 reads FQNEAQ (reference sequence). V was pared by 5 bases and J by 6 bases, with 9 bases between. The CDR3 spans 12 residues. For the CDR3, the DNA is TGTGCCAGCAGCATGGAGGTGGATACGCAGTATTTT. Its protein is CASSMEVDTQYF.

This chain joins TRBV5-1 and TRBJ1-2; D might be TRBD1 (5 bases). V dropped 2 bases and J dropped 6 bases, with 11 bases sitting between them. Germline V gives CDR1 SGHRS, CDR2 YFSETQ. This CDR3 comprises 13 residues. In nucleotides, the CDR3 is TGCGCCAGCAGCTTTAGTCAGGGTGATGGCTACACCTTC. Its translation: CASSFSQGDGYTF. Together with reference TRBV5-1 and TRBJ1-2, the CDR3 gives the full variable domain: KAGVTQTPRYLIKTRGQQVTLSCSPISGHRSVSWYQQTPGQGLQFLFEYFSETQRNKGNFPGRFSGRQFSNSRSEMNVSTLELGDSALYLCASSFSQGDGYTFGSGTRLTVV.

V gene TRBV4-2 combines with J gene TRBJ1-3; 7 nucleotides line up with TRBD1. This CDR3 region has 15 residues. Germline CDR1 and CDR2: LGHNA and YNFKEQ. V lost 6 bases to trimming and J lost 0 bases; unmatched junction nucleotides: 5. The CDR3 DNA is TGTGCCAGCAGGGACAGGCGTTCCTCTGGAAACACCATATATTTT. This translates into CASRDRRSSGNTIYF.

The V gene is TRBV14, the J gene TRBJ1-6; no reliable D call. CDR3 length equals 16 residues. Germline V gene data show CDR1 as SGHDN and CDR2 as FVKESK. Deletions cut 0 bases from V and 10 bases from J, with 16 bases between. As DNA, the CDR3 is TGTGCCAGCAGCCAAGAAAGAGGGCTACTGGACTCACCCCTCCACTTT. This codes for CASSQERGLLDSPLHF. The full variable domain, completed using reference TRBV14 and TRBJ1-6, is EAGVTQFPSHSVIEKGQTVTLRCDPISGHDNLYWYRRVMGKEIKFLLHFVKESKQDESGMPNNRFLAERTGGTYSTLKVQPAELEDSGVYFCASSQERGLLDSPLHFGNGTRLTVT.

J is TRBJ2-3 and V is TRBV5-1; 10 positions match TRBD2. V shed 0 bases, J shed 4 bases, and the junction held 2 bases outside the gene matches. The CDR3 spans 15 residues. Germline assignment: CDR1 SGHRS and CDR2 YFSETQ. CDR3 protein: CASSLDLAGADTQYF. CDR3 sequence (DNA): TGCGCCAGCAGCTTGGATCTAGCGGGGGCAGATACGCAGTATTTT.

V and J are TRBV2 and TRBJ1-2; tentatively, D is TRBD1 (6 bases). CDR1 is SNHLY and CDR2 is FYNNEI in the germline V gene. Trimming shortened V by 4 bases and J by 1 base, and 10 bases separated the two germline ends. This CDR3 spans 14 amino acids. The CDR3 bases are TGTGCCAGCAGTGCACAGGGTTTTAACTATGGCTACACCTTC. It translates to CASSAQGFNYGYTF.

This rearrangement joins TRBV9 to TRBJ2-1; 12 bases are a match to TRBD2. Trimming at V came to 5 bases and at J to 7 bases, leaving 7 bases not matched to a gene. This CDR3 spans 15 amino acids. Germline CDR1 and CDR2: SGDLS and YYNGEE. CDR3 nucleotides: TGTGCCAGCAGTGTCGGCCTAGCGGGGGGGAATGAGCAGTTCTTC. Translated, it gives CASSVGLAGGNEQFF.

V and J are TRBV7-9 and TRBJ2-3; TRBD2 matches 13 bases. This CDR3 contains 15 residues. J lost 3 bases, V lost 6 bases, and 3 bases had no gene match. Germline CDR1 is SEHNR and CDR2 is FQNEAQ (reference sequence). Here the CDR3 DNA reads TGTGCCAGCAGTAAACTAGCGGGGGGGACAGATACGCAGTATTTT. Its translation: CASSKLAGGTDTQYF.

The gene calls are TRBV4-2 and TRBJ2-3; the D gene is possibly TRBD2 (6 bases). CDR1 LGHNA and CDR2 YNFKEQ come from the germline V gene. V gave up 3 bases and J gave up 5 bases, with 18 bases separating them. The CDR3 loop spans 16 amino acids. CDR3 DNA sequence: TGTGCCAGCAGCCAGAGGAGGAGGGCAGCCGAAGATACGCAGTATTTT. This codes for CASSQRRRAAEDTQYF.

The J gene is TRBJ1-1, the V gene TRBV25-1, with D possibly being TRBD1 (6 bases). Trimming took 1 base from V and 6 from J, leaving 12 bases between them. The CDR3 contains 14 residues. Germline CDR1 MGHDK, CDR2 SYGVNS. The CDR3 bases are TGTGCCAGCAGTGAATTTGCAGGGGAAGCTGAAGCTTTCTTT. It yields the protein CASSEFAGEAEAFF.

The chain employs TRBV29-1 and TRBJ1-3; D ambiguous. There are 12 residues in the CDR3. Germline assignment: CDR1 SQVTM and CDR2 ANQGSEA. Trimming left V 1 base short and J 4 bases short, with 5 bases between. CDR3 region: CSVEVVGNTIYF. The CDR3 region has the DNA TGCAGCGTTGAAGTAGTGGGAAACACCATATATTTT.

The CDR3 DNA follows: TGTGCCAGCAGCTTAGCCCGGGACTCTTTTCGCTATGGCTACACCTTC. This codes for CASSLARDSFRYGYTF. V is TRBV7-9 and J is TRBJ1-2, with D possibly TRBD1 on 5 matching bases. The V end lost 0 bases, the J end lost 4 bases, and 15 bases lay between the germline ends. This CDR3 is built from 16 residues. Germline V gene lookup returns CDR1 SEHNR and CDR2 FQNEAQ (reference sequence). Together with reference TRBV7-9 and TRBJ1-2, the CDR3 gives the full variable domain: DTGVSQNPRHKITKRGQNVTFRCDPISEHNRLYWYRQTLGQGPEFLTYFQNEAQLEKSRLLSDRFSAERPKGSFSTLEIQRTEQGDSAMYLCASSLARDSFRYGYTFGSGTRLTVV.

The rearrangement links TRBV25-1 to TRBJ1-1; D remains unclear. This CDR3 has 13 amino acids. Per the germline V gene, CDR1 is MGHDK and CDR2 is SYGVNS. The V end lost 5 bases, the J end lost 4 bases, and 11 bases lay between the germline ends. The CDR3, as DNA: TGTGCCAGCAGTCCCAATGTCGGCACTGAAGCTTTCTTT. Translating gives CASSPNVGTEAFF.

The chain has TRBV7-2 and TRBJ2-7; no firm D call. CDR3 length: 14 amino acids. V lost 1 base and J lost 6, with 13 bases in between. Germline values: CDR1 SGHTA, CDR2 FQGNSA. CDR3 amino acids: CASSLGVPVSEQYF. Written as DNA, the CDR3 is TGTGCCAGCAGCTTAGGCGTCCCTGTAAGCGAGCAGTACTTC. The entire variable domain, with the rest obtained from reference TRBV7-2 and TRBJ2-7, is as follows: GAGVSQSPSNKVTEKGKDVELRCDPISGHTALYWYRQSLGQGLEFLIYFQGNSAPDKSGLPSDRFSAERTGGSVSTLTIQRTQQEDSAVYLCASSLGVPVSEQYFGPGTRLTVT.

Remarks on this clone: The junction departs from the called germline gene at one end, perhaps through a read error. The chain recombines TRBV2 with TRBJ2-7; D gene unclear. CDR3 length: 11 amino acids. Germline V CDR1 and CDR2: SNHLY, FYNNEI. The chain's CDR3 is CASSSSYGQYF. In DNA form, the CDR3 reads TGTGCCAGCAGTTCCTCCTACGGGCAGTACTTC.

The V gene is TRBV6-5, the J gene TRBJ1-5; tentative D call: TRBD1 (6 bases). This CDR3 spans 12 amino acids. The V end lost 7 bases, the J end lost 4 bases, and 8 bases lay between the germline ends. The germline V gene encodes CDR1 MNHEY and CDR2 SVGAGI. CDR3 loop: CASNRVNQPQHF. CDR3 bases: TGTGCCAGCAACAGGGTAAATCAGCCCCAGCATTTT.

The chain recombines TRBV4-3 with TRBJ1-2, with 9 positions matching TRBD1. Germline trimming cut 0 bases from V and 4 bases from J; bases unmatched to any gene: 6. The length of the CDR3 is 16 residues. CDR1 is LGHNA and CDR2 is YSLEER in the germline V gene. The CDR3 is CASSQEGGQGSYGYTF. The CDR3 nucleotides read TGCGCCAGCAGCCAAGAGGGGGGACAGGGAAGCTATGGCTACACCTTC.

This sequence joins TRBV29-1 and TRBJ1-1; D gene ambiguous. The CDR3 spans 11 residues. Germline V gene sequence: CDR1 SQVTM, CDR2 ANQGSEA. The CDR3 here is CRAASWTEAFF. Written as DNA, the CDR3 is TGCAGGGCGGCGAGCTGGACTGAAGCTTTCTTT. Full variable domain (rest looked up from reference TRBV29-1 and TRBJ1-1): SAVISQKPSRDICQRGTSLTIQCQVDSQVTMMFWYRQQPGQSLTLIATANQGSEATYESGFVIDKFPISRPNLTFSTLTVSNMSPEDSSIYLCRAASWTEAFFGQGTRLTVV.

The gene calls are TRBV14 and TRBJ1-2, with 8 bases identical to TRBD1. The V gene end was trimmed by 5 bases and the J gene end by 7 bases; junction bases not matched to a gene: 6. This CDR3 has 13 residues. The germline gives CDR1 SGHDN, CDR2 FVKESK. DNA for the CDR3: TGTGCCAGCAGCGAGCGGCAGGGGGCTGGCTACACCTTC. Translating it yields CASSERQGAGYTF.

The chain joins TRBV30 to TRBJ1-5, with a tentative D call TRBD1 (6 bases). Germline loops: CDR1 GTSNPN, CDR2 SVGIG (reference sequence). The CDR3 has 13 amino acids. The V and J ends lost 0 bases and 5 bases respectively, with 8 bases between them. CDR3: CAWSVNRDQPQHF. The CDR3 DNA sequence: TGTGCCTGGAGTGTAAACAGGGATCAGCCCCAGCATTTT.